These 25 T cell receptor beta chains share one sample of origin, sequenced in a study of cytomegalovirus exposure and HLA in healthy donors. Method: immunoSEQ multiplex PCR; TCRdb's copy keeps in-frame clones and lacks some. Among about 50,000 clones listed, 88% were seen once. The sequencing sample was made of PBMCs. All receptors derive from a woman aged 25 to 39 in good health and CMV-seronegative.

The chain joins TRBV27 to TRBJ2-5; TRBD1 might be the D (6 bases). CDR1 and CDR2 from the germline V gene are MNHEY and SMNVEV (reference sequence). Trimming pared 3 bases from V and 5 bases from J, leaving 13 bases between. This CDR3 contains 14 residues. The CDR3 reads CASSFGRQGETQYF. CDR3 DNA sequence: TGTGCCAGCAGTTTCGGTCGCCAGGGGGAGACCCAGTACTTC.

This chain uses TRBV27 with TRBJ2-4; D is perhaps TRBD2 (6 bases). With 3 bases removed from V and 3 bases from J, the gap between germline ends came to 9 bases. The CDR3 runs 14 residues. The germline CDR1 and CDR2 sequences are MNHEY and SMNVEV (reference sequence). The CDR3 sequence: CASSLWGDKNIQYF. As DNA, the CDR3 is TGTGCCAGCAGTTTGTGGGGGGACAAAAACATTCAGTACTTC.

J is TRBJ1-2 and V is TRBV6-5, with D unclear. Trimming pared 0 bases from V and 2 bases from J, leaving 7 bases between. CDR3 length: 14 residues. Looked up from germline, CDR1 is MNHEY and CDR2 is SVGAGI. The CDR3 here is CASSYSRGNYGYTF. CDR3 in DNA: TGTGCCAGCAGTTACTCGCGGGGAAACTATGGCTACACCTTC.

The V gene is TRBV7-9, the J gene TRBJ2-2; 7 bases map to TRBD1. The trim removed 5 bases at V and 3 bases at J, leaving 6 bases unmatched. Germline V gene sequence: CDR1 SEHNR, CDR2 FQNEAQ (reference sequence). This CDR3 has 15 residues. The CDR3 DNA sequence: TGTGCCAGCAGCCCCATGACAGGGTACACCGGGGAGCTGTTTTTT. This gives the protein CASSPMTGYTGELFF.

The chain recombines TRBV11-2 with TRBJ2-2; 8 bases fit TRBD1. Germline-derived CDR1 and CDR2 are SGHAT and FQNNGV. V was clipped by 5 bases and J by 3 bases; unmatched bases: 5. The CDR3 has 15 amino acids. The CDR3 bases are TGTGCCAGCAGCCTGGGGACAGGTTACACCGGGGAGCTGTTTTTT. Protein sequence: CASSLGTGYTGELFF.

The chain uses TRBV18 and TRBJ2-7, with 7 bases aligning to TRBD1. Germline CDR1 is KGHSH and CDR2 is LQKENI. The CDR3 length is 17 residues. Losses at the gene ends were 3 bases for V and 1 base for J; bases not matched to a gene: 12. The CDR3 DNA reads as TGTGCCAGCTCACCGAACCTCTCCCGGGACAGATCCTACGAGCAGTACTTC. This sequence encodes CASSPNLSRDRSYEQYF. Based on the CDR3 plus reference TRBV18 and TRBJ2-7, the full variable domain is NAGVMQNPRHLVRRRGQEARLRCSPMKGHSHVYWYRQLPEEGLKFMVYLQKENIIDESGMPKERFSAEFPKEGPSILRIQQVVRGDSAAYFCASSPNLSRDRSYEQYFGPGTRLTVT.

V and J are TRBV5-1 and TRBJ1-1; D gene ambiguous. The CDR3 has 11 amino acids. The V end lost 3 bases, the J end lost 2 bases, and 2 bases lay between the germline ends. In germline, CDR1 is SGHRS, CDR2 YFSETQ. DNA for the CDR3: TGCGCCAGCAGCTCAAACACTGAAGCTTTCTTT. Its protein is CASSSNTEAFF.

V usage is TRBV2 and J usage is TRBJ2-1; 12 positions agree with TRBD2. Germline V gives CDR1 SNHLY, CDR2 FYNNEI. CDR3 length equals 14 residues. V lost 6 bases, J lost 5 bases, and 2 bases stayed unmatched. The CDR3 bases are TGTGCCAGCAGAGGGACTAGCGGGCACAATGAGCAGTTCTTC. This codes for CASRGTSGHNEQFF.

The chain joins TRBV7-8 to TRBJ2-1; 12 bases align to TRBD1. Germline V gives CDR1 SGHVS, CDR2 FQNEAQ. This CDR3 has 18 residues. V lost 2 bases and J lost 7; bases outside the gene matches: 12. In DNA, the CDR3 is TGTGCCAGCAGCTTAACGTCCCGGGACAGGGGGCGAAATAATGAGCAGTTCTTC. Its protein is CASSLTSRDRGRNNEQFF.

The chain carries TRBV7-8 and TRBJ2-1; 8 nucleotides agree with TRBD2. J was trimmed by 10 bases and V by 3 bases; bases with no gene match: 8. The length of the CDR3 is 14 residues. Germline V gene data show CDR1 as SGHVS and CDR2 as FQNEAQ. CDR3 amino acids: CASSFGREVGEQFF. DNA for the CDR3: TGTGCCAGCAGCTTTGGGCGGGAGGTTGGAGAGCAGTTCTTC.

The chain couples TRBV4-1 to TRBJ2-7; D possibly corresponds to TRBD1 (6 bases). With 0 bases removed from V and 7 bases from J, the gap between germline ends came to 16 bases. Germline-derived CDR1 and CDR2 are MGHRA and YSYEKL. The CDR3 covers 15 residues. As DNA, the CDR3 is TGCGCCAGCAGCCAAGAGGGGTCAGGGGAGAGGGAGCAGTACTTC. It codes for CASSQEGSGEREQYF.

This clone has only one observation. CDR3 nucleotides: TGTGCCAGCAACAGGGGCACAGATACGCAGTATTTT. This encodes CASNRGTDTQYF. The chain has TRBV25-1 and TRBJ2-3, with D possibly TRBD1 on 6 matching bases. The CDR3 runs to 12 residues. Germline V gene lookup returns CDR1 MGHDK and CDR2 SYGVNS. Between the trimmed V and J ends, which lost 7 bases and 1 base, there was a span of 6 bases.

V is TRBV14 and J is TRBJ2-7, with 7 positions matching TRBD1. With V trimmed by 0 bases and J by 6 bases, 2 bases remained unmatched. Germline lookup yields CDR1 SGHDN and CDR2 FVKESK. The CDR3 is 13 amino acids. DNA of the CDR3: TGTGCCAGCAGCCAAGAGACAGGGAGCGAGCAGTACTTC. It encodes CASSQETGSEQYF.

The chain links TRBV28 to TRBJ1-2, with 8 bases that match TRBD1. The V segment lost 5 bases and the J segment 8 bases; nucleotides outside the gene matches: 4. The CDR3 has 12 residues. Germline V gene data show CDR1 as MDHEN and CDR2 as SYDVKM. The CDR3 DNA follows: TGTGCCAGCAGTCTGGACAGGGTAGGCTACACCTTC. Its translation: CASSLDRVGYTF.

The chain carries TRBV7-8 and TRBJ2-6; a weak D match, TRBD2 (5 bases). V was trimmed by 6 bases and J by 2 bases, leaving 11 bases between them. Germline CDR1 SGHVS, CDR2 FQNEAQ. This CDR3 comprises 15 residues. The CDR3 DNA reads as TGTGCCAGCAGATACCCGGGAACTGGGGCCAACGTCCTGACTTTC. Translating it yields CASRYPGTGANVLTF.

The chain carries TRBV28 and TRBJ2-5; no reliable D call. The germline V gene has CDR1 MDHEN and CDR2 SYDVKM. The CDR3 spans 15 residues. V was pared by 3 bases and J by 2 bases, with 13 bases between. The CDR3 sequence is CASSFHGATQETQYF. In DNA, the CDR3 is TGTGCCAGCAGTTTCCATGGAGCCACGCAAGAGACCCAGTACTTC.

This chain uses TRBV18 with TRBJ1-2; D is uncertain. The CDR3 has 16 amino acids. Germline CDR1 KGHSH, CDR2 LQKENI. Deletions cut 2 bases from V and 7 bases from J, with 20 bases between. The CDR3 protein is CASSPASASTGFGYTF. CDR3 DNA sequence: TGTGCCAGCTCACCAGCCTCGGCGTCCACGGGTTTTGGCTACACCTTC.

This chain links TRBV2 with TRBJ1-5; possibly TRBD1 for D (5 bases). This CDR3 is built from 14 residues. CDR1 is SNHLY, CDR2 FYNNEI, per germline. V shed 1 base and J shed 5 bases, with 9 bases lying between them. The CDR3 sequence is CASSEGRGDQPQHF. As DNA, the CDR3 is TGTGCCAGCAGTGAAGGCCGGGGGGATCAGCCCCAGCATTTT.

The V and J genes are TRBV9 and TRBJ1-4, with 8 positions matching TRBD1. V was pared by 6 bases and J by 4 bases, with 11 bases of the junction left unmatched. The CDR3 sequence is 16 residues long. In germline, CDR1 is SGDLS, CDR2 YYNGEE. CDR3 coding DNA: TGTGCCAGCACCTCCCAATCGGGACAGGTTAATGAAAAACTGTTTTTT. Its protein product is CASTSQSGQVNEKLFF.

The V gene is TRBV7-3, the J gene TRBJ2-7, with 8 bases identical to TRBD2. V lost 5 bases to trimming and J lost 3 bases; unmatched junction nucleotides: 9. From germline, CDR1 is SGHTA and CDR2 FQGTGA. CDR3 length equals 15 residues. The CDR3: CASSTQAGVRYEQYF. Here the CDR3 DNA reads TGTGCCAGCAGCACCCAAGCGGGAGTTCGCTACGAGCAGTACTTC.

The chain uses TRBV7-2 and TRBJ2-3, with D unclear. In germline, CDR1 is SGHTA, CDR2 FQGNSA. CDR3 size: 15 residues. V lost 3 bases and J lost 2, with 12 bases in between. The CDR3 DNA sequence: TGTGCCAGCAGCTTTCGACACCAGTCCACAGATACGCAGTATTTT. It codes for CASSFRHQSTDTQYF.

The chain is built from TRBV4-3 and TRBJ1-3, with a tentative D call TRBD1 (6 bases). The CDR3 is 17 residues long. The V end lost 4 bases, the J end lost 0 bases, and 16 bases lay between the germline ends. CDR1 LGHNA and CDR2 YSLEER come from the germline V gene. The CDR3 nucleotides are TGCGCCAGCAGCCCGGGGGGCGGCGGTCTCTCTGGAAACACCATATATTTT. Its protein product is CASSPGGGGLSGNTIYF.

This clone was seen just once. The chain recombines TRBV4-3 with TRBJ2-1, with TRBD1 matching over 9 bases. V dropped 0 bases and J dropped 5; count of bases not matched to a gene: 2. This CDR3 is built from 15 residues. CDR1 LGHNA and CDR2 YSLEER come from the germline V gene. The chain's CDR3 is CASSQDWDRDNEQFF. In nucleotides, the CDR3 is TGCGCCAGCAGCCAAGATTGGGACAGGGACAATGAGCAGTTCTTC.

The chain employs TRBV7-6 and TRBJ1-5; D ambiguous. This CDR3 has 15 residues. The germline CDR1 and CDR2 sequences are SGHVS and FNYEAQ. Trimming left V 1 base short and J 4 bases short, with 11 bases between. The CDR3 reads CASSLGAGVNQPQHF. Written as DNA, the CDR3 is TGTGCCAGCAGCTTAGGGGCCGGCGTTAATCAGCCCCAGCATTTT.

This clone turned up a few times. Other DNA sequences of this sample code for an identical CDR3. The rearrangement joins TRBV28 to TRBJ2-2; maybe TRBD2 (6 bases). Germline values: CDR1 MDHEN, CDR2 SYDVKM. The V and J ends lost 3 bases and 4 bases respectively, with 15 bases between them. The CDR3 is made up of 16 amino acids. In nucleotides, the CDR3 is TGTGCCAGCAGTTTTGGGGGGATAGCTTCCACCGGGGAGCTGTTTTTT. This translates into CASSFGGIASTGELFF.